Described below is a single TCR beta chain sequence and its context. The V gene end was trimmed by 2 bases and the J gene end by 7 bases; junction bases not matched to a gene: 4. The germline gives CDR1 WNHNN, CDR2 SYGVQD (reference sequence). The CDR3 contains 13 residues. This entry comes from a study of PD-1 blockade in classical Hodgkin lymphoma. The assay was immunoSEQ multiplex PCR, and TCRdb's table has in-frame clones only and misses some. The sample consists of roughly 92,000 clones, 92% of them appearing once. After autologous stem cell transplantation all patients relapsed, and prior brentuximab vedotin exposure differed between cohorts.

The material sequenced was peripheral blood mononuclear cells (PBMCs), taken at baseline. The chain recombines TRBV10-1 with TRBJ1-1, with 7 bases identical to TRBD1. The receptor's source is a human donor with classical Hodgkin lymphoma. The CDR3: CASSENTGDEAFF. The CDR3 nucleotides are TGCGCCAGCAGTGAGAACACAGGGGATGAAGCTTTCTTT.